Shown below are 6 T cell receptor beta chains from a single sample sequenced in a study of OX40 agonist ivuxolimab in advanced cancers. Sequenced by immunoSEQ multiplex PCR; TCRdb stores in-frame clones only, minus some. The sample shows around 58,000 clones, about 89% of them seen only once. The sequences come from CD4+ or CD8+ T cells sorted from blood, collected in a trial of the OX40 agonist ivuxolimab. The receptors come from an adult with an advanced solid tumor such as melanoma, head and neck, liver or kidney cancer.

The J gene is TRBJ1-5, the V gene TRBV19, with D perhaps matching TRBD1 (6 bases). Germline V gene lookup returns CDR1 LNHDA and CDR2 SQIVND (reference sequence). The CDR3 covers 16 residues. V dropped 4 bases and J dropped 5 bases, with 18 bases sitting between them. The CDR3 nucleotides are TGTGCCAGTAGTACCCCGCTGGGGGCCTCACATCAGCCCCAGCATTTT. Amino acid sequence: CASSTPLGASHQPQHF.

The chain joins TRBV5-1 to TRBJ1-1; the D gene is possibly TRBD1 (6 bases). The CDR3 is made up of 14 amino acids. Germline V CDR1 and CDR2: SGHRS, YFSETQ. The V and J ends lost 3 bases and 0 bases respectively, with 9 bases between them. In nucleotides, the CDR3 is TGCGCCAGCAGCTCGGACAGTTTGAACACTGAAGCTTTCTTT. It translates to CASSSDSLNTEAFF.

The chain joins TRBV6-5 to TRBJ1-1; D perhaps matches TRBD1 (5 bases). Germline V gives CDR1 MNHEY, CDR2 SVGAGI. V dropped 5 bases and J dropped 4 bases, with 5 bases sitting between them. The length of the CDR3 is 11 residues. The CDR3, as DNA: TGTGCCAGCAGTCAGGGCACTGAAGCTTTCTTT. It yields the protein CASSQGTEAFF.

The V gene is TRBV6-5, the J gene TRBJ2-7, with 12 bases aligning to TRBD1. V lost 7 bases, J lost 7 bases, and 11 bases stayed unmatched. Germline loops: CDR1 MNHEY, CDR2 SVGAGI. The CDR3 contains 15 residues. Here the CDR3 reads CASTPRGQGANEQYF. CDR3 DNA: TGTGCCAGCACCCCTCGGGGACAGGGGGCGAATGAGCAGTACTTC.

The rearrangement uses TRBV18 and TRBJ2-5, with D unresolved. The V gene lost 0 bases and the J gene lost 5 bases, with 7 bases spanning the gap. In germline, CDR1 is KGHSH, CDR2 LQKENI. This CDR3 comprises 13 residues. The CDR3 spells CASSPPTLETQYF. CDR3 DNA sequence: TGTGCCAGCTCACCACCGACGTTGGAGACCCAGTACTTC.

The chain joins TRBV18 to TRBJ1-1; no firm D call. V dropped 4 bases and J dropped 4 bases, with 19 bases sitting between them. The CDR3 consists of 16 residues. Per germline, CDR1 KGHSH and CDR2 LQKENI. The chain's CDR3 is CASSQKVSAPGTEAFF. The DNA of the CDR3 is TGTGCCAGCTCACAGAAAGTCAGTGCTCCGGGCACTGAAGCTTTCTTT.